This record covers a single TCR beta chain. Its antigen is unidentified. During corrective heart surgery, resections were taken, and the thymus tissue came from them. Some clones are missing from TCRdb's copy, which holds only in-frame ones; the method was immunoSEQ multiplex PCR. The top ten hold under 0.025% of the sample, which has about 120,000 clones, around 94% seen once. These data are taken from a study of human thymus T cells. Study findings and constraints: The related literature has documented a marked overlap of thymic repertoires among unrelated individuals.

CDR3 length: 14 amino acids. Germline CDR1 is SGHRS and CDR2 is YFSETQ. V lost 2 bases, J lost 3 bases, and 10 bases lay in between. The gene calls are TRBV5-1 and TRBJ2-3; D is perhaps TRBD1 (6 bases). The TCR was taken from a boy under three years old with a congenital heart defect but otherwise immunologically healthy. Sequencing was performed on thymus tissue. The CDR3 is CASSLTGITDTQYF. As DNA, the CDR3 is TGCGCCAGCAGCTTAACAGGGATTACAGATACGCAGTATTTT.